Listed below are T cell receptor beta chains from one sample, sequenced in a study of early T cells in non-severe SARS-CoV-2 infection. TCRdb itself ran the 5' RACE reads through MiXCR, one entry per CDR3 protein. This sample has about 56,000 distinct CDR3 sequences, with roughly 15% found just once. The material was whole blood, obtained at baseline. The receptors shown here come from an adult who was a healthcare worker with PCR-confirmed SARS-CoV-2 infection or an uninfected control (not recorded which). CDR3s include the opening cysteine and the closing phenylalanine or tryptophan. The D gene is left open where the match is weak. Part of the rows lack a size; the others show once, few, many or a class for expanded clones.

clone size	V gene	J gene	D gene	CDR3 protein	CDR3 DNA
many	TRBV28	TRBJ2-5	.	CASSFFKESRARETQYF	TGTGCCAGCAGTTTCTTTAAGGAGTCCCGGGCTCGGGAGACCCAGTACTTC
.	TRBV19	TRBJ2-7	.	CASSFQTGSYEQYF	TGTGCCAGCAGTTTTCAGACAGGTTCCTACGAGCAGTACTTC
.	TRBV3-1	TRBJ2-2	.	CASSQVDSQVTGELFF	TGTGCCAGCAGCCAAGTGGACAGCCAGGTTACCGGGGAGCTGTTTTTT
few	TRBV11-2	TRBJ1-1	.	CASSTNSQGTEAFF	TGTGCCAGCAGCACCAATTCCCAGGGCACTGAAGCTTTCTTT
.	TRBV28	TRBJ2-4	.	CASSLWDGKNIQYF	TGTGCCAGCAGTTTATGGGACGGTAAAAACATTCAGTACTTC
many	TRBV5-4	TRBJ1-3	.	CASSLGGSGNTIYF	TGTGCCAGCAGCTTGGGGGGATCTGGAAACACCATATATTTT
.	TRBV28	TRBJ2-7	.	CASSPPAGVEQYF	TGTGCCAGCAGCCCACCGGCAGGGGTCGAGCAGTACTTC
.	TRBV14	TRBJ1-2	.	CASSQDRDYGYTF	TGTGCCAGCAGCCAAGATCGCGACTATGGCTACACCTTC
.	TRBV6-2/TRBV6-3	TRBJ1-3	.	CASSYHRDSGNTIYF	TGTGCCAGCAGTTACCACAGGGATTCTGGAAACACCATATATTTT
.	TRBV5-6	TRBJ2-1	.	CASGTASESGEQFF	TGTGCCAGCGGTACGGCTAGCGAGAGCGGTGAGCAGTTCTTC
few	TRBV7-9	TRBJ2-7	TRBD2	CASSLGTSVFTGEQYF	TGTGCCAGCAGCTTAGGGACTAGCGTTTTTACAGGGGAGCAGTACTTC
few	TRBV7-6	TRBJ2-5	.	CASSFMTTQETQYF	TGTGCCAGCAGCTTCATGACTACACAAGAGACCCAGTACTTC
few	TRBV10-2	TRBJ2-1	.	CASSEGAGRTYNEQFF	TGCGCCAGCAGTGAAGGCGCGGGGCGAACCTACAATGAGCAGTTCTTC
many	TRBV29-1	TRBJ2-3	.	CSVGNPDTQYF	TGCAGCGTTGGGAACCCAGATACGCAGTATTTT
.	TRBV5-4	TRBJ2-7	.	CASSRAGDEQYF	TGTGCCAGCAGTAGGGCCGGGGACGAGCAGTACTTC
.	TRBV19	TRBJ2-7	TRBD1	CASKGQDYEQYF	TGTGCCAGTAAAGGACAGGACTACGAGCAGTACTTC
.	TRBV12-3/TRBV12-4	TRBJ1-5	.	CASSDRNSNQPQHF	TGTGCCAGCAGCGACAGAAATAGCAATCAGCCCCAGCATTTT
.	TRBV28	TRBJ2-7	TRBD1	CASGGQFSAYEQYF	TGTGCCAGCGGGGGACAGTTCTCGGCCTACGAGCAGTACTTC
.	TRBV7-9	TRBJ2-1	TRBD1	CASSLGDRLYNEQFF	TGTGCCAGCAGCTTAGGGGACAGACTCTACAATGAGCAGTTCTTC
few	TRBV7-8	TRBJ2-3	.	CASSLMTGATQYF	TGTGCCAGCAGCTTAATGACGGGAGCTACGCAGTATTTT
few	TRBV11-2	TRBJ2-2	.	CASSRNAGAGELFF	TGTGCCAGCAGCCGGAACGCAGGGGCCGGGGAGCTGTTTTTT
few	TRBV4-2	TRBJ2-3	.	CASSLTGGRGDTQYF	TGTGCCAGCAGCCTCACCGGGGGGCGGGGAGATACGCAGTATTTT
few	TRBV10-3	TRBJ2-4	TRBD1	CATGQGANIQYF	TGTGCCACGGGACAGGGGGCAAACATTCAGTACTTC